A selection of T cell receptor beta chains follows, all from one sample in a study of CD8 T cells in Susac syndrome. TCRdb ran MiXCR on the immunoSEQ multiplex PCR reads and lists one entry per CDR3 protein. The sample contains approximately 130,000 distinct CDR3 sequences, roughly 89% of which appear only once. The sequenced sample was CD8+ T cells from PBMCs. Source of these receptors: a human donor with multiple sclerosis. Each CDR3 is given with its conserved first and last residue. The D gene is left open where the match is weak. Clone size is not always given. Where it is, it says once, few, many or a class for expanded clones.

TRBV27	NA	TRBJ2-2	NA	TGTGCCAGCACCCTTACCCGACTCTCCGCGAACACCGGGGAGCTGTTTTTT	CASTLTRLSANTGELFF
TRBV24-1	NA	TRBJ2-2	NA	TGTGCCACCAGTGTGGGAGACACCGGGGAGCTGTTTTTT	CATSVGDTGELFF
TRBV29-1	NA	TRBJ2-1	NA	TGCAGCGCTCTAGCTTACTCCTACAATGAGCAGTTCTTC	CSALAYSYNEQFF
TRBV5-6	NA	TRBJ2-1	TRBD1	TGTGCCAGCAGCGGATGGACAGGGGGCCACAATGAGCAGTTCTTC	CASSGWTGGHNEQFF
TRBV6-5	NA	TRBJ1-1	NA	TGTGCCAGCAGTTACTCCCCGACGAGCACTGAAGCTTTCTTT	CASSYSPTSTEAFF
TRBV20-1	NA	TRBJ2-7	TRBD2	TGCAGTGTTCAAGCACTAGCGGGAGACGGGTACGAGCAGTACTTC	CSVQALAGDGYEQYF
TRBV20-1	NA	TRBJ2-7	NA	TGCAGTGCTAGGCCGGGGGAATTTTTGTACGAGCAGTACTTC	CSARPGEFLYEQYF
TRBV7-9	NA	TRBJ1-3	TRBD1	TGTGCCAGCAGCTCCGGGACAGTCTCTGGAAACACCATATATTTT	CASSSGTVSGNTIYF
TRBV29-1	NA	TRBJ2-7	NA	TGCAGCGTAACCGGACAGTCCTACGAGCAGTACTTC	CSVTGQSYEQYF
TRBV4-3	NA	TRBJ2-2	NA	TGCGCCAGCAGCCAAGATCAGGGTTTCACCGGGGAGCTGTTTTTT	CASSQDQGFTGELFF
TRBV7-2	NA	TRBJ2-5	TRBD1	TGTGCCAGCAACTACGGGACAGGGGCCCAAGAGACCCAGTACTTC	CASNYGTGAQETQYF
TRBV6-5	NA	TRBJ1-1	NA	TGTGCCAGCAGGGTTCTCGTTGCGAACACTGAAGCTTTCTTT	CASRVLVANTEAFF
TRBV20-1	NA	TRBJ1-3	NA	TGCAGTGTATCCGCAGGCCGATTATCTGGAAACACCATATATTTT	CSVSAGRLSGNTIYF
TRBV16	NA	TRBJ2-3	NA	TGTGCCAGCAGCCAAACCGGCTTAAGCACAGATACGCAGTATTTT	CASSQTGLSTDTQYF
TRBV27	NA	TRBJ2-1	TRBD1	TGTGCCAGCGGGGGACAGGGCCACAATGAGCAGTTCTTC	CASGGQGHNEQFF
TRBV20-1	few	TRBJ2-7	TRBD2	TGCAGTGCTCTCCTACTAGCGGGAGACACCTACGAGCAGTACTTC	CSALLLAGDTYEQYF
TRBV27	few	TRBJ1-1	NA	TGTGCCAGCAGTGGTCAGGGGTCAGATTTCTTT	CASSGQGSDFF
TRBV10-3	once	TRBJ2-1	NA	TGTGCCATCAGTGAGACCAATGAGCAGTTCTTC	CAISETNEQFF
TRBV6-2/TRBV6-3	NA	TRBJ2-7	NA	TGTGCCAGCAGCTGGACAGACGGGCAGTACTTC	CASSWTDGQYF
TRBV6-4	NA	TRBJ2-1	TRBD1	TGTGCCAGCAGTCCGGGACAGGGGTGGGATGAGCAGTTCTTC	CASSPGQGWDEQFF
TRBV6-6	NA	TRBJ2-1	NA	TGTGCCAGCAGAAAACAGGCGGAATACAATGAGCAGTTCTTC	CASRKQAEYNEQFF
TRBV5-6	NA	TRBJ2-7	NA	TGTGCCAGCAGCTTGGTTGGTACAGGACCGAAAGAAGAGCAGTACTTC	CASSLVGTGPKEEQYF
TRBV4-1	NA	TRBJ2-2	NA	TGCGCCAGCAGCCCGTGGTCGGGATCCACCGGGGAGCTGTTTTTT	CASSPWSGSTGELFF
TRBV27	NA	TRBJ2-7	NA	TGTGCCAGCAGCCTAGACACCAACACCTACGAGCAGTACTTC	CASSLDTNTYEQYF
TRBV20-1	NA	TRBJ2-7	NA	TGCAGTGCTAGAGAGGCAGGGAACTACGAGCAGTACTTC	CSAREAGNYEQYF
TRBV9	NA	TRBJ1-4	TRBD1	TGTGCCAGCAGCGTTGACAGGGGTCGTGAAAAACTGTTTTTT	CASSVDRGREKLFF
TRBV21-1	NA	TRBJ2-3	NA	TGTGCCAGCAGCAAATCCAACGACAGGGAGGGACCAGATACGCAGTATTTT	CASSKSNDREGPDTQYF
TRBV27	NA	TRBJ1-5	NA	TGTGCCAGCAGTTTGGCAGACAATCAGCCCCAGCATTTT	CASSLADNQPQHF